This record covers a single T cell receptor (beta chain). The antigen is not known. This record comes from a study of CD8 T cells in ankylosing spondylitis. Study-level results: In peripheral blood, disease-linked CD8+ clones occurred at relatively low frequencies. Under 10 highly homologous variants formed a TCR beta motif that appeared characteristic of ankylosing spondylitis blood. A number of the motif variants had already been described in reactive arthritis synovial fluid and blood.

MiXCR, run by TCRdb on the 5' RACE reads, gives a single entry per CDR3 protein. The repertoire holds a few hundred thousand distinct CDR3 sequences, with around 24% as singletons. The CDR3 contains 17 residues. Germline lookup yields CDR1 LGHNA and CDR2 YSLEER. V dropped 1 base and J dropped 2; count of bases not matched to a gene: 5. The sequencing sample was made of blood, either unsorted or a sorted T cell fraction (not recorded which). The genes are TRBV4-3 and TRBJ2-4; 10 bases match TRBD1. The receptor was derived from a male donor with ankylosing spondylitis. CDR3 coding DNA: TGCGCCAGCAGCCAAGGACAGGGGGCGCCGTCCAAAAACATTCAGTACTTC. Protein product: CASSQGQGAPSKNIQYF.